This T cell receptor (beta chain) was identified in a study of cytomegalovirus exposure and HLA in healthy donors. Study-level points and caveats: When a later analysis compared HLA-associated TCR beta chains with equally common others, the HLA-associated chains turned out to be more clonally expanded and to have lower generation probabilities. TRBV6-2, TRBV6-3 and some other V segments were excluded as indistinguishable.

PCR was performed using 60 Vbeta and 13 Jbeta primers. Sequenced by immunoSEQ multiplex PCR; TCRdb stores in-frame clones only, minus some. The table includes a few hundred thousand clones, nearly 95% detected once. As regards this clone: Its antigen remains unidentified.

Trimming pared 6 bases from V and 2 bases from J, leaving 23 bases between. Germline V gene lookup returns CDR1 WSHSY and CDR2 SAAADI. This CDR3 contains 17 residues. V and J are TRBV10-2 and TRBJ2-7; possibly TRBD1 for D (6 bases). Sample: PBMCs. The sequence came from a girl aged 2-10 years in good health and CMV-seronegative. CDR3 in amino acids: CASSLTDLQWGPYEQYF. The CDR3 nucleotides are TGCGCCAGCAGCCTAACAGATTTACAGTGGGGGCCCTACGAGCAGTACTTC.